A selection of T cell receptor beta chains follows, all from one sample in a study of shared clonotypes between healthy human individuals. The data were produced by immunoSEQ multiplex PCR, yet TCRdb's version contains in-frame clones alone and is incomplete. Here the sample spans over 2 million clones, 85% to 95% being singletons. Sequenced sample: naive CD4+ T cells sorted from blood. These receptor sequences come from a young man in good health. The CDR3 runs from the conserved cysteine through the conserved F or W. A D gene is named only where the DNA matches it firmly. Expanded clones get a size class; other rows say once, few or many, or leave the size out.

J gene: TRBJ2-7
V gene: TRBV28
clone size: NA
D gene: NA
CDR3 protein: CASSSYGLSTYEQYF
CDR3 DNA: TGTGCCAGCAGCTCATACGGACTATCAACCTACGAGCAGTACTTC

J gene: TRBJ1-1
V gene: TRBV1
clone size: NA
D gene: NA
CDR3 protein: CTVKGDQGTEAFF
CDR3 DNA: TGCACCGTCAAGGGGGACCAGGGCACTGAAGCTTTCTTT

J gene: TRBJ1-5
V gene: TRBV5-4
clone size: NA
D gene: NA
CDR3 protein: CASSSLDSNQPQHF
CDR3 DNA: TGTGCCAGCAGCTCCCTGGACAGCAATCAGCCCCAGCATTTT

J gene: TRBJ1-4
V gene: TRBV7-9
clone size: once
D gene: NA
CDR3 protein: CASSLRDKSNEKLFF
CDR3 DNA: TGTGCCAGCAGCCTTCGGGACAAGAGTAATGAAAAACTGTTTTTT

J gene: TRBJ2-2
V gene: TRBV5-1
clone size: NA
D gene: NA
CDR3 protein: CASSLYEGLNTGELFF
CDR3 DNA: TGCGCCAGCAGCTTGTACGAGGGTTTGAACACCGGGGAGCTGTTTTTT

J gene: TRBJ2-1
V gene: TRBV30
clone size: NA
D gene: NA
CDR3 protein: CAWSLWGNEQFF
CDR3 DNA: TGTGCCTGGAGCTTGTGGGGGAATGAGCAGTTCTTC

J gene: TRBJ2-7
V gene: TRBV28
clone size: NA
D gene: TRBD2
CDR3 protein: CASSLGTSGGGQYF
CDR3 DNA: TGTGCCAGCAGTTTGGGGACTAGCGGGGGTGGGCAGTACTTC

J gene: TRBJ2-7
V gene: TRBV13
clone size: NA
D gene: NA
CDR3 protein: CASSLREYEQYF
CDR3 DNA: TGTGCCAGCAGCCTTAGAGAGTACGAGCAGTACTTC

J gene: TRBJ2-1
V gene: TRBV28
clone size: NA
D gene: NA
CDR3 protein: CASSSTRGEQFF
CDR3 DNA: TGTGCCAGCAGTTCCACTAGGGGTGAGCAGTTCTTC

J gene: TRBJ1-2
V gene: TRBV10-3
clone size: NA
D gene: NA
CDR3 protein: CAISTSLGTQGGMPNYGYTF
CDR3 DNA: TGTGCCATCAGTACCTCCTTGGGGACACAGGGTGGAATGCCTAACTATGGCTACACCTTC

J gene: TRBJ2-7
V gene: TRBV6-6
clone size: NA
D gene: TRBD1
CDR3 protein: CASSHRDSEQYF
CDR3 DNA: TGTGCCAGCAGCCACAGGGACAGCGAGCAGTACTTC

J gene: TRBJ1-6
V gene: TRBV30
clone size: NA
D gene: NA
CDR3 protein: CAWSVNGEPLHF
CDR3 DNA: TGTGCCTGGAGTGTAAACGGGGAACCCCTCCACTTT

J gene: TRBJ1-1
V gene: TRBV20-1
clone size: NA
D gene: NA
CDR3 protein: CSARRWNEAFF
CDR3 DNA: TGCAGTGCTAGACGATGGAATGAAGCTTTCTTT

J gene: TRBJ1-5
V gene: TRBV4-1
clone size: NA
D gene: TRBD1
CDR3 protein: CASSQADRDNQPQHF
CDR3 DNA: TGCGCCAGCAGCCAAGCTGACAGGGACAATCAGCCCCAGCATTTT

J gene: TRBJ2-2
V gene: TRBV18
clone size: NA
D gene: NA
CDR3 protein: CASSPRPVANTGELFF
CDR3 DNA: TGTGCCAGCTCACCACGGCCAGTTGCGAACACCGGGGAGCTGTTTTTT

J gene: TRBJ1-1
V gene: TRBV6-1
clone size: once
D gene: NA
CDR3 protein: CASVPPGAGSTEAFF
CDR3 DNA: TGTGCCAGCGTTCCCCCCGGGGCCGGTAGCACTGAAGCTTTCTTT

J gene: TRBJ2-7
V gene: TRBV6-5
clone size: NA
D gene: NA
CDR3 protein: CASSYSGGPVDEQYF
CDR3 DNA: TGTGCCAGCAGTTACTCGGGGGGGCCCGTCGACGAGCAGTACTTC

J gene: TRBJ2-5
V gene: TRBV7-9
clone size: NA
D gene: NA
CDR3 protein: CASSLSAIRQETQYF
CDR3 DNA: TGTGCCAGCAGCTTATCGGCTATCAGACAAGAGACCCAGTACTTC

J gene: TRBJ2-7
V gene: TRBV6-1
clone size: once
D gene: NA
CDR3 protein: CASRRDGQKREQYF
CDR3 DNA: TGTGCCAGCAGAAGGGACGGGCAGAAGCGGGAGCAGTACTTC

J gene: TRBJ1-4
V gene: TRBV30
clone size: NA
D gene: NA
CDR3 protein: CAWSGGGTNEKLFF
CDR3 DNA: TGTGCCTGGAGTGGGGGGGGCACTAATGAAAAACTGTTTTTT

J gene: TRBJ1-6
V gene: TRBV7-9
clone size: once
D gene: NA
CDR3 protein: CASSLDSLGPLHF
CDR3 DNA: TGTGCCAGCAGCTTGGACAGTCTAGGACCCCTCCACTTT

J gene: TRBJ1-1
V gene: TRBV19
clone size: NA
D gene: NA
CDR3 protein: CASNRAPDRDTEAFF
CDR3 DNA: TGTGCCAGTAACAGAGCTCCCGATCGGGACACTGAAGCTTTCTTT

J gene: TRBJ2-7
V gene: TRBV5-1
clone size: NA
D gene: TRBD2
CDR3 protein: CASRKTSGEVRYEQYF
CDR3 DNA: TGCGCCAGCAGGAAAACTAGCGGGGAAGTACGCTACGAGCAGTACTTC

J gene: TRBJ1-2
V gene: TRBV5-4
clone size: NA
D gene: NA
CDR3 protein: CASSLGQALEGYTF
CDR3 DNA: TGTGCCAGCAGCTTGGGACAGGCCCTAGAGGGCTACACCTTC

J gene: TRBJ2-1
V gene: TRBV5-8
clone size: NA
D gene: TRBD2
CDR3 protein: CASLRRGGDEQFF
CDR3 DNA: TGTGCCAGCCTTCGGCGGGGGGGCGATGAGCAGTTCTTC

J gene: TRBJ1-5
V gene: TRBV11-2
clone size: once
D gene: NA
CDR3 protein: CASSEQDGGTSQPQHF
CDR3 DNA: TGTGCCAGCAGCGAACAGGATGGGGGTACCAGTCAGCCCCAGCATTTT

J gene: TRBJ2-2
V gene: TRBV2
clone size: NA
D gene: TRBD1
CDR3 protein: CASSVGQVGELFF
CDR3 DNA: TGTGCCAGCAGTGTGGGACAGGTTGGGGAGCTGTTTTTT

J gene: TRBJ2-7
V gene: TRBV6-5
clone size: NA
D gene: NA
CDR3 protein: CAQGSYEQYF
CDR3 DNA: TGTGCACAAGGGAGCTACGAGCAGTACTTC

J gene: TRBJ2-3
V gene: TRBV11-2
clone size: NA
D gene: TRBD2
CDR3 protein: CASSLSGRVTDTQYF
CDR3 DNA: TGTGCCAGCAGCCTTAGCGGGAGGGTCACAGATACGCAGTATTTT

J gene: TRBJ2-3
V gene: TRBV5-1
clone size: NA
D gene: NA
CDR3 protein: CASSPGGGADTQYF
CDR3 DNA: TGCGCCAGCAGCCCCGGAGGGGGGGCAGATACGCAGTATTTT

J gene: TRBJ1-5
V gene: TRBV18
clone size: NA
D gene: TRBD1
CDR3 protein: CASSLNMPGQGRGQPQHF
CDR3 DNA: TGTGCCAGCTCACTTAATATGCCAGGACAGGGGAGAGGCCAGCCCCAGCATTTT

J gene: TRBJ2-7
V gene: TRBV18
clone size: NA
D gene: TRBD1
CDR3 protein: CASSLGETGATQYF
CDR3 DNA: TGTGCCAGCTCCCTGGGGGAGACAGGGGCCACCCAGTACTTC

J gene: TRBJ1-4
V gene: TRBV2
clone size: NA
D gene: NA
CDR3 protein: CASSERRTAEKLFF
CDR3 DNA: TGTGCCAGCAGTGAAAGGCGAACAGCTGAAAAACTGTTTTTT

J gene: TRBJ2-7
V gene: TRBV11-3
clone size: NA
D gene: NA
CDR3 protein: CASSSEGGEQYF
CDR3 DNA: TGTGCCAGCAGCTCGGAAGGGGGCGAGCAGTACTTC

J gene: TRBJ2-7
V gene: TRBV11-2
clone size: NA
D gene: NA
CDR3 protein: CASSLGTTAYEQYF
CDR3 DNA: TGTGCCAGCAGCTTAGGGACAACAGCCTACGAGCAGTACTTC

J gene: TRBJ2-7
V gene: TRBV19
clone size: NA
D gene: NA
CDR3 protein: CASSIARTQGTYEQYF
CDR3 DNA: TGTGCCAGTAGTATAGCCCGGACCCAAGGGACCTACGAGCAGTACTTC

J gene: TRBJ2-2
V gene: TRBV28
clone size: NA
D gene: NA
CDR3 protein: CASSPQGYPGELFF
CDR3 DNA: TGTGCCAGCAGTCCCCAGGGTTACCCCGGGGAGCTGTTTTTT

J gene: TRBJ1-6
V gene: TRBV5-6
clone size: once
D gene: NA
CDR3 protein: CASGPLAGSNSPLHF
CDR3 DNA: TGTGCCAGCGGTCCCCTGGCAGGGTCTAATTCACCCCTCCACTTT

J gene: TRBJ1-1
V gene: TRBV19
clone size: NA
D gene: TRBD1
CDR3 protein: CASSLSGTGGLTEAFF
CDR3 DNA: TGTGCCAGTAGTCTAAGCGGGACAGGGGGCCTCACTGAAGCTTTCTTT

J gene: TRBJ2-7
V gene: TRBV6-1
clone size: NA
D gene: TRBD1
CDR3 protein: CASISGQSYEQYF
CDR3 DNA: TGTGCCAGCATATCGGGACAGAGCTACGAGCAGTACTTC

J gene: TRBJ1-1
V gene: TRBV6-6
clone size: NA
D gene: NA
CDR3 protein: CASSTSLNTEAFF
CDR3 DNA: TGTGCCAGCAGTACGTCCTTGAACACTGAAGCTTTCTTT

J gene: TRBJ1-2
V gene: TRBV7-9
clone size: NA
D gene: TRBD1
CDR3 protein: CASSLPGQGAFGYTF
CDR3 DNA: TGTGCCAGCAGCCTCCCCGGGCAGGGGGCGTTTGGCTACACCTTC